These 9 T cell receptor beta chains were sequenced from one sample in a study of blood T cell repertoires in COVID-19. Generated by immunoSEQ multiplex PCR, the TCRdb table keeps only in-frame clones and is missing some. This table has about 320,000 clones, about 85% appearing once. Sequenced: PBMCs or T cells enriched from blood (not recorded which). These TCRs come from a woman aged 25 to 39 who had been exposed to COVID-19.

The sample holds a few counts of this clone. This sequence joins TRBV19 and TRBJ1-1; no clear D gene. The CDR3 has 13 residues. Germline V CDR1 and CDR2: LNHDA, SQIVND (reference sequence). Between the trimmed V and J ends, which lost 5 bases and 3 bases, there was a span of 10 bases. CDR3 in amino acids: CASSHVRDTEAFF. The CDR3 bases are TGTGCCAGTAGTCATGTCCGGGACACTGAAGCTTTCTTT.

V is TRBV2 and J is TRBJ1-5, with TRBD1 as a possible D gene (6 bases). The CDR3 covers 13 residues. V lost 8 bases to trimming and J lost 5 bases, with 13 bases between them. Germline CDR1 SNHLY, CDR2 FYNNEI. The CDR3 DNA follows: TGTGCCAGCGCGCGGACAGAACATCAGCCCCAGCATTTT. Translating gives CASARTEHQPQHF. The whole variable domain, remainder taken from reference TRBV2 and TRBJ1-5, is EPEVTQTPSHQVTQMGQEVILRCVPISNHLYFYWYRQILGQKVEFLVSFYNNEISEKSEIFDDQFSVERPDGSNFTLKIRSTKLEDSAMYFCASARTEHQPQHFGDGTRLSIL.

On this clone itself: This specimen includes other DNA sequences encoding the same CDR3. The DNA of the CDR3 is TGTGCCATCAGTGAGTCCGGTACAGGTAATTCACCCCTCCACTTT. This encodes CAISESGTGNSPLHF. J is TRBJ1-6 and V is TRBV10-3, with a weak D call TRBD1 (5 bases). Germline V gene sequence: CDR1 ENHRY, CDR2 SYGVKD. Trimming left V 0 bases short and J 6 bases short, with 9 bases between. This CDR3 has 15 residues.

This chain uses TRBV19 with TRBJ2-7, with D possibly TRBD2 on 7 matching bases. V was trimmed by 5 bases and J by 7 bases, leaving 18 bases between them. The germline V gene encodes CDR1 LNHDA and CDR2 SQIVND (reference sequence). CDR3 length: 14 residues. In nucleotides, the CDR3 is TGTGCCAGTAGTCCCGGTGGGGGGGCGAGTGAGCAGTACTTC. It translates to CASSPGGGASEQYF.

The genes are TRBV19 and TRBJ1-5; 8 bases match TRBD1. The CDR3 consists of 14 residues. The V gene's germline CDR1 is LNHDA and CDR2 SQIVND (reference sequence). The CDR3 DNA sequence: TGTCCTCCAGACAGGGGCGGCGGCAATCAGCCCCAGCATTTT. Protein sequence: CPPDRGGGNQPQHF.

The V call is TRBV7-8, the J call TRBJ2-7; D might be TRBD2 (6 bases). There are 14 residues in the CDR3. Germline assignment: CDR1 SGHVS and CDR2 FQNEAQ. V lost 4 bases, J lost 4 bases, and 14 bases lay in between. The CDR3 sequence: CASSSGGVAYEQYF. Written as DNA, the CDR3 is TGTGCCAGCAGCTCAGGAGGGGTGGCGTACGAGCAGTACTTC.

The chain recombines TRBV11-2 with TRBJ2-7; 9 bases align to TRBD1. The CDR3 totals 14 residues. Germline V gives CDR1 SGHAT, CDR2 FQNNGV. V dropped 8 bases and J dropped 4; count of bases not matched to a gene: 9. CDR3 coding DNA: TGTGCCAGCCGATCCGGGACAGGGAGATACGAGCAGTACTTC. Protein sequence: CASRSGTGRYEQYF.

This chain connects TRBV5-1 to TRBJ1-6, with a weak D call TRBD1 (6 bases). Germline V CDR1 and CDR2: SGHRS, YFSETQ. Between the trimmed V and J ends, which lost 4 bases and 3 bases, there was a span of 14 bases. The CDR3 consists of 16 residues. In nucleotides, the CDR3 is TGCGCCAGCAGCCCTGGACAGCGTAACTATAATTCACCCCTCCACTTT. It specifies CASSPGQRNYNSPLHF.

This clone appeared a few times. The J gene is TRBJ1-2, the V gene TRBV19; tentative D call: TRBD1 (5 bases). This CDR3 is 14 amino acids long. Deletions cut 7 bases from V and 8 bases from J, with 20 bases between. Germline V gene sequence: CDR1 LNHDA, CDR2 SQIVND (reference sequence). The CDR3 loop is CASTTGGQGGGYTF. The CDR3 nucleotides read TGTGCCAGTACAACCGGAGGCCAGGGAGGGGGCTACACCTTC.